What follows are 25 T cell receptor beta chains derived from one specimen sequenced in a study of shared clonotypes between healthy human individuals. Profiling relied on immunoSEQ multiplex PCR, and the TCRdb table lists in-frame clones only, not all of them. The sample contains over 2,000,000 clones, 93% of which appear only once. Naive CD8 cells lacked CD45RO, underwent positive selection for CCR7 and left out terminally differentiated effector memory CD45RA+ cells. Material: naive CD8+ T cells from PBMCs. These receptors were taken from a man in his late teens or twenties in good health. Some clones in this sample may be carry-over from other donors' samples.

The V and J genes are TRBV19 and TRBJ2-1; no clear D gene. The CDR3 length is 15 residues. Looked up from germline, CDR1 is LNHDA and CDR2 is SQIVND (reference sequence). The ends were cut back, 1 base at V and 4 bases at J, with 11 bases in the middle. The CDR3 coding sequence is TGTGCCAGTAGTATAGCGCCGTTCCTTTACAATGAGCAGTTCTTC. The encoded protein is CASSIAPFLYNEQFF.

This clone was recorded only once. The CDR3 loop is CASSPQWNLLNNEQFF. The CDR3 bases are TGTGCCAGCAGCCCCCAGTGGAACCTACTGAACAATGAGCAGTTCTTC. The chain links TRBV9 to TRBJ2-1; D unresolved. V lost 4 bases and J lost 5, with 19 bases in between. This CDR3 contains 16 residues. Germline assignment: CDR1 SGDLS and CDR2 YYNGEE.

This clone appeared a single time. V and J are TRBV27 and TRBJ1-2; no firm D call. The germline gives CDR1 MNHEY, CDR2 SMNVEV (reference sequence). V was clipped by 6 bases and J by 4 bases, with 18 bases between them. CDR3 length: 15 amino acids. CDR3 sequence: CASRYDTSPGYGYTF. In nucleotides, the CDR3 is TGTGCCAGCAGGTATGACACCTCCCCAGGCTATGGCTACACCTTC.

The chain combines TRBV19 with TRBJ2-7; maybe TRBD2 (5 bases). Trimming pared 4 bases from V and 2 bases from J, leaving 12 bases between. The CDR3 has 14 residues. Germline V gives CDR1 LNHDA, CDR2 SQIVND (reference sequence). The CDR3 bases are TGTGCCAGTAGTAGAAGAGCGGACCCCTACGAGCAGTACTTC. This codes for CASSRRADPYEQYF.

This chain's CDR3 is CASSYSGISNEKLFF. Written as DNA, the CDR3 is TGTGCCAGCAGTTACTCGGGAATCTCTAATGAAAAACTGTTTTTT. V usage is TRBV6-5 and J usage is TRBJ1-4; D is ambiguous. Germline V CDR1 and CDR2: MNHEY, SVGAGI. This CDR3 contains 15 residues. The V and J ends lost 0 bases and 3 bases respectively, with 8 bases between them.

J is TRBJ1-4 and V is TRBV11-2; maybe TRBD1 (5 bases). Germline V CDR1 and CDR2: SGHAT, FQNNGV. This CDR3 spans 13 amino acids. With 1 base removed from V and 7 bases from J, the gap between germline ends came to 7 bases. The CDR3 sequence: CASSLGGGEKLFF. DNA of the CDR3: TGTGCCAGCAGCTTAGGGGGGGGTGAAAAACTGTTTTTT.

As DNA, the CDR3 is TGTGCCAGCACCCGACCCGGGGGGTTCTCTGGGGCCAACGTCCTGACTTTC. This translates into CASTRPGGFSGANVLTF. This chain links TRBV2 with TRBJ2-6, with 7 bases aligning to TRBD2. CDR3 length: 17 amino acids. V lost 7 bases, J lost 0 bases, and 9 bases stayed unmatched. The germline V gene has CDR1 SNHLY and CDR2 FYNNEI.

The V and J genes are TRBV9 and TRBJ2-7; D possibly uses TRBD1 or TRBD2 (5 bases each). The V gene's germline CDR1 is SGDLS and CDR2 YYNGEE. The CDR3 is made up of 14 amino acids. V was pared by 0 bases and J by 3 bases, with 10 bases between. The CDR3 DNA is TGTGCCAGCAGCGTAGGGGACGGACACTACGAGCAGTACTTC. It translates to CASSVGDGHYEQYF.

The rearrangement joins TRBV4-3 to TRBJ2-2; a weak D match, TRBD2 (6 bases). Between the trimmed V and J ends, which lost 1 base and 3 bases, there was a span of 12 bases. The CDR3 consists of 16 residues. Germline CDR1 and CDR2: LGHNA and YSLEER. CDR3 nucleotides: TGCGCCAGCAGCCAAGTTTGGGGGGTCGACACCGGGGAGCTGTTTTTT. Protein sequence: CASSQVWGVDTGELFF.

This clone was recorded once. J is TRBJ2-7 and V is TRBV4-1; 7 bases map to TRBD2. Trimming at V came to 8 bases and at J to 1 base, leaving 5 bases not matched to a gene. The CDR3 totals 13 residues. CDR1 and CDR2 from the germline V gene are MGHRA and YSYEKL. The CDR3 sequence is CASRGGPSYEQYF. In nucleotides, the CDR3 is TGCGCCAGCCGCGGGGGACCGTCCTACGAGCAGTACTTC.

The gene calls are TRBV7-2 and TRBJ2-1, with D possibly called TRBD1 or TRBD2 (7 bases each). CDR3 length: 13 residues. Germline V gene data show CDR1 as SGHTA and CDR2 as FQGNSA. Trimming left V 3 bases short and J 9 bases short, with 12 bases between. CDR3 sequence (DNA): TGTGCCAGCAGCTTGGGAGGGGGCAGTGAGCAGTTCTTC. It encodes CASSLGGGSEQFF.

This chain links TRBV7-2 with TRBJ2-7; D is unclear. Trimming removed 4 bases from V and 1 base from J, with 8 bases in between. The CDR3 totals 13 residues. The V gene's germline CDR1 is SGHTA and CDR2 FQGNSA. The CDR3 nucleotides are TGTGCCAGCAGCTCAACCCCGTCCTACGAGCAGTACTTC. Encoded protein: CASSSTPSYEQYF.

This clone has just one count. V is TRBV28 and J is TRBJ1-1; no clear D gene. This CDR3 contains 16 residues. V shed 9 bases and J shed 1 base, with 21 bases lying between them. The germline V gene has CDR1 MDHEN and CDR2 SYDVKM. The CDR3 bases are TGTGCCAGTCTACCAACCGAGGACGAAGAGAACACTGAAGCTTTCTTT. Translating it yields CASLPTEDEENTEAFF.

The chain recombines TRBV15 with TRBJ2-3; 7 bases line up with TRBD1. This CDR3 has 14 amino acids. Looked up from germline, CDR1 is LNHNV and CDR2 is YYDKDF (reference sequence). J was trimmed by 1 base and V by 6 bases; bases with no gene match: 4. The CDR3 here is CATSPGTGTDTQYF. The DNA for the CDR3 is TGTGCCACCAGTCCCGGGACAGGCACAGATACGCAGTATTTT.

The V gene is TRBV16, the J gene TRBJ1-5; D remains unclear. The CDR3 contains 18 residues. The germline CDR1 and CDR2 sequences are KGHSY and FQNENV. The V end was cut by 2 bases, the J end by 2 bases, with 19 bases between. CDR3 loop: CASSQNKKPNTGNQPQHF. CDR3 nucleotides: TGTGCCAGCAGCCAAAATAAAAAACCTAATACGGGCAATCAGCCCCAGCATTTT.

The sample holds one count of this clone. This chain links TRBV25-1 with TRBJ2-5; either TRBD1 or TRBD2 may supply D (5 bases each). From germline, CDR1 is MGHDK and CDR2 SYGVNS. The V and J ends lost 2 bases and 11 bases respectively, with 21 bases between them. This CDR3 is built from 15 residues. CDR3 sequence (DNA): TGTGCCAGCAGTGAAAACCCCTTCTTCGGGGCTGAGCAGTACTTC. It encodes CASSENPFFGAEQYF.

The rearrangement joins TRBV27 to TRBJ1-1, with D maybe TRBD1 (6 bases). The CDR3 loop spans 11 amino acids. Germline loops: CDR1 MNHEY, CDR2 SMNVEV (reference sequence). Trimming shortened V by 8 bases and J by 11 bases, and 15 bases separated the two germline ends. DNA for the CDR3: TGTGCCAGCGCCCGAGGGGGGATCGCTTTCTTT. Translating gives CASARGGIAFF.

This sequence joins TRBV9 and TRBJ2-7; 9 positions match TRBD2. Germline CDR1 and CDR2: SGDLS and YYNGEE. The CDR3 loop spans 14 amino acids. V lost 4 bases to trimming and J lost 1 base; unmatched junction nucleotides: 3. DNA of the CDR3: TGTGCCAGCAGCCCCCTAGCGGGATCCTACGAGCAGTACTTC. This encodes CASSPLAGSYEQYF.

CDR3 sequence reads: CASTVAGGAGEQYF. The CDR3, as DNA: TGTGCCAGCACCGTTGCAGGGGGCGCGGGCGAGCAGTACTTC. V usage is TRBV28 and J usage is TRBJ2-7; 8 bases fit TRBD1. This CDR3 is 14 amino acids long. The germline V gene encodes CDR1 MDHEN and CDR2 SYDVKM. Trimming took 7 bases from V and 6 from J; bases not matched to a gene: 11.

The chain uses TRBV15 and TRBJ1-1, with a tentative D call TRBD1 (5 bases). Germline-derived CDR1 and CDR2 are LNHNV and YYDKDF (reference sequence). V shed 5 bases and J shed 2 bases, with 12 bases lying between them. The CDR3 spans 14 residues. The CDR3 region is CATSLDGGNTEAFF. CDR3 DNA sequence: TGTGCCACCAGCCTTGACGGGGGTAACACTGAAGCTTTCTTT. Variable domain in full (rest from reference TRBV15 and TRBJ1-1): DAMVIQNPRYQVTQFGKPVTLSCSQTLNHNVMYWYQQKSSQAPKLLFHYYDKDFNNEADTPDNFQSRRPNTSFCFLDIRSPGLGDTAMYLCATSLDGGNTEAFFGQGTRLTVV.

The chain combines TRBV4-1 with TRBJ1-4; D call uncertain. Trimming stripped 0 bases from V and 8 bases from J, with 7 bases between. Germline V gene data show CDR1 as MGHRA and CDR2 as YSYEKL. The CDR3 contains 13 residues. The CDR3 protein is CASSQDVREKLFF. In DNA, the CDR3 is TGCGCCAGCAGCCAAGATGTGAGGGAAAAACTGTTTTTT.

The chain carries TRBV7-9 and TRBJ1-2; the match to TRBD1 covers 10 bases. From germline, CDR1 is SEHNR and CDR2 FQNEAQ (reference sequence). V lost 5 bases and J lost 0; bases outside the gene matches: 3. This CDR3 region has 15 residues. The CDR3 DNA reads TGTGCCAGCAGCGTTGGACAGGGGGCTAACTATGGCTACACCTTC. Protein sequence: CASSVGQGANYGYTF.

The chain is built from TRBV27 and TRBJ1-4, with D possibly matching TRBD1 (5 bases). This CDR3 is built from 14 residues. Trimming took off 6 bases at V and 4 bases at J, with 12 bases between the two ends. The germline V gene has CDR1 MNHEY and CDR2 SMNVEV (reference sequence). The CDR3 loop is CASRPAGHNEKLFF. CDR3 sequence (DNA): TGTGCCAGCAGACCGGCAGGGCATAATGAAAAACTGTTTTTT. The whole variable domain, filled in from reference TRBV27 and TRBJ1-4, reads EAQVTQNPRYLITVTGKKLTVTCSQNMNHEYMSWYRQDPGLGLRQIYYSMNVEVTDKGDVPEGYKVSRKEKRNFPLILESPSPNQTSLYFCASRPAGHNEKLFFGSGTQLSVL.

V is TRBV27 and J is TRBJ2-7, with no clear D. This CDR3 region has 13 residues. V was pared by 8 bases and J by 4 bases, with 15 bases between. CDR1 and CDR2 (germline): MNHEY, SMNVEV (reference sequence). The CDR3 region has the DNA TGTGCCAGCGGTCTAGGCGGAACTTACGAGCAGTACTTC. Protein product: CASGLGGTYEQYF.

The V call is TRBV27, the J call TRBJ1-2; perhaps TRBD1 as D (6 bases). Trimming stripped 3 bases from V and 7 bases from J, with 15 bases between. The germline CDR1 and CDR2 sequences are MNHEY and SMNVEV (reference sequence). This CDR3 contains 14 residues. The chain's CDR3 is CASSFAVRGSGYTF. The CDR3 DNA follows: TGTGCCAGCAGTTTCGCGGTGAGGGGGAGTGGCTACACCTTC.